These T cell receptor beta chains were read from a single sample in a study of post-analysis software for immune sequencing data. TCRdb ran MiXCR on the PCR reads and lists one entry per CDR3 protein. The sample holds about 400,000 distinct CDR3 sequences; less than 40% are singletons and the top ten take roughly 12%. Sequences were obtained from blood. The receptor source for this set is a girl between 10 and 17 years old with multiple sclerosis. The CDR3 runs from the conserved cysteine through the conserved F or W. A D gene is named only where the DNA matches it firmly. Where a row states a size, it is once, few, many or the class of an expanded clone; other rows omit it.

v_gene	abundance	j_gene	d_gene	CDR3nt	CDR3aa
TRBV29-1	NA	TRBJ2-6	TRBD1	TGCAGCGCGCTCCAATCGGACAGGGAACCTCGTTCTGGGGCCAACGTCCTGACTTTC	CSALQSDREPRSGANVLTF
TRBV15	NA	TRBJ1-5	TRBD1	TGTGCCACCAGCAGGGGACAGGGTCCTTATAGCAATCAGCCCCAGCATTTT	CATSRGQGPYSNQPQHF
TRBV6-5	NA	TRBJ2-3	NA	TGTGCCAGCAGTTACAGTAGGGGGGATACGCAGTATTTT	CASSYSRGDTQYF
TRBV12-3/TRBV12-4	many	TRBJ2-5	NA	TGTGCCAGCAGTCAATCAGGGGCCGGGGAGACCCAGTACTTC	CASSQSGAGETQYF
TRBV2	NA	TRBJ2-3	TRBD2	TGTGCCAGCAGGCGCTTTGGACTAGCGGAGGGAGATACGCAGTATTTT	CASRRFGLAEGDTQYF
TRBV12-3/TRBV12-4	few	TRBJ2-7	NA	TGTGCCAGCAGTTTAGGGGGGTCGAGCTCCTACGAGCAGTACTTC	CASSLGGSSSYEQYF
TRBV6-5	NA	TRBJ2-5	TRBD2	TGTGCCAGCAGTTCGGCATGGGAGGGCGAGACCCAGTACTTC	CASSSAWEGETQYF
TRBV6-1	few	TRBJ1-5	NA	TGTGCCAGCAGTGTGGAGGAGCGCCAGCCCCAGCATTTT	CASSVEERQPQHF
TRBV20-1	once	TRBJ2-1	TRBD2	TGCAGTGCTAGAGACCTGAGCGGGGGGTACAATGAGCAGTTCTTC	CSARDLSGGYNEQFF
TRBV4-2	NA	TRBJ2-1	NA	TGTGCCAGCAGCCAATACGACAGCAACAATGAGCAGTTCTTC	CASSQYDSNNEQFF
TRBV4-2	few	TRBJ2-7	NA	TGTGCCAGCAGCCACACAGGGCCTGAGCAGTACTTC	CASSHTGPEQYF
TRBV12-3/TRBV12-4	few	TRBJ2-1	TRBD2	TGTGCCAGCACACCCGGGACTAGCGGGGGGGCCTACCGGTATGAGCAGTTCTTC	CASTPGTSGGAYRYEQFF
TRBV3-1	NA	TRBJ2-2	TRBD1	TGTGCCAGCAGCTATCCCGGACAGGGCGTCGGGGAGCTGTTTTTT	CASSYPGQGVGELFF
TRBV4-2	NA	TRBJ2-1	NA	TGTGCCAGCAGGGACCCATGGGGAAATGAGCAGTTCTTC	CASRDPWGNEQFF
TRBV6-5	few	TRBJ2-1	NA	TGTGCCAGCAGTTATACAGCCCTGGACAGTAACAATGAGCAGTTCTTC	CASSYTALDSNNEQFF
TRBV20-1	NA	TRBJ2-2	NA	TGCAGTGCCGGTGACAACACCGGGGAGCTGTTTTTT	CSAGDNTGELFF
TRBV3-1	NA	TRBJ2-7	TRBD1	TGTGCCAGCAGCCAAGTGGGGACAGGGGGCTACGGGCAGTACTTC	CASSQVGTGGYGQYF
TRBV7-2	NA	TRBJ1-4	NA	TGTGCCAGCAGCTTATCAAACCTACGAGAAAAACTGTTTTTT	CASSLSNLREKLFF
TRBV5-6	NA	TRBJ1-2	NA	TGTGCCAGCAGCTTGGGGGTAGGGAATGGCTACACCTTC	CASSLGVGNGYTF
TRBV5-1	few	TRBJ2-3	TRBD2	TGCGCCAGAGGGCGGGGGACGCAGTATTTT	CARGRGTQYF
TRBV5-6	NA	TRBJ2-1	NA	TGTGCCAGCAGCTTGTTGGAGACCCAGTTCTTC	CASSLLETQFF
TRBV28	NA	TRBJ1-1	TRBD1	TGTGCCAGCAACCCCCGGACAGGGGCATTGACTGAAGCTTTCTTT	CASNPRTGALTEAFF
TRBV29-1	few	TRBJ2-5	TRBD1	TGCAGCGTCGTCGGGACAGGGCACGGGGAGACCCAGTACTTC	CSVVGTGHGETQYF
TRBV29-1	many	TRBJ2-3	NA	TGCAGCGTTGAAGTTGCGGCCCCTGGTACGCAGTATTTT	CSVEVAAPGTQYF
TRBV7-2	few	TRBJ1-2	NA	TGTGCCAGCAGCTTATCACCAGCCTATGGCTACACCTTC	CASSLSPAYGYTF
TRBV20-1	NA	TRBJ2-5	NA	TGCAGTGCTTCGGAAGTAGAGACCCAGTACTTC	CSASEVETQYF
TRBV4-1	NA	TRBJ1-2	NA	TGCGCCAGCAGCCTGCCAGGGCGTCGGCCCAGGTGGGGCTACACCTTC	CASSLPGRRPRWGYTF
TRBV4-3	NA	TRBJ2-1	NA	TGCGCCAGCAGCCAAGATCTAGGTAGGCTCAATGAGCAGTTCTTC	CASSQDLGRLNEQFF
TRBV12-3/TRBV12-4	NA	TRBJ1-2	TRBD1	TGTGCCAGCAGGAGGGGCCGACAGGGGGCAAACTATGGCTACACCTTC	CASRRGRQGANYGYTF
TRBV2	few	TRBJ2-7	NA	TGTGCCAGCAGTGAAAGCGGATACGAGCAGTACTTC	CASSESGYEQYF
TRBV2	NA	TRBJ2-7	NA	TGTGCCAGCAGGCCTTATAACCTCTACGAGCAGTACTTC	CASRPYNLYEQYF
TRBV10-1	few	TRBJ2-7	NA	TGCGCCAGCAGTGAGTCCATCGACAGCTACGAGCAGTACTTC	CASSESIDSYEQYF
TRBV5-1	NA	TRBJ2-1	NA	TGCGCCAGCAGCTTGGAACAGGGTGAGCAGTTCTTC	CASSLEQGEQFF
TRBV7-2	NA	TRBJ1-1	TRBD1	TGTGCCAGCAGGAGGGGGCAAGGGGACACTGAAGCTTTCTTT	CASRRGQGDTEAFF
TRBV7-9	NA	TRBJ2-5	NA	TGTGCCAGCAGCCTAATCGGGTTAAAGACCCAGTACTTC	CASSLIGLKTQYF
TRBV20-1	NA	TRBJ2-7	NA	TGCAGTGCTCGGGGCCCGGCGGGCTACGAGCAGTACTTC	CSARGPAGYEQYF
TRBV7-8	few	TRBJ2-3	TRBD2	TGTGCCAGCAGGCCAACTAGCGGAGCGGATACGCAGTATTTT	CASRPTSGADTQYF
TRBV7-2	NA	TRBJ1-2	NA	TGTGCCAGCAGCGAAGGGGTCTATGGCTACACCTTC	CASSEGVYGYTF
TRBV9	NA	TRBJ2-7	NA	TGTGCCAGCAGCGTAGAAGGCACAGGGAACTACGAGCAGTACTTC	CASSVEGTGNYEQYF
TRBV4-3	NA	TRBJ1-1	NA	TGCGCCAGCAGCCAGGTTTGGGACGTTAGGATGAACACTGAAGCTTTCTTT	CASSQVWDVRMNTEAFF
TRBV5-1	NA	TRBJ2-3	TRBD2	TGCGCCAGCAGCGATAGGACTAGCGGGGCAGATACGCAGTATTTT	CASSDRTSGADTQYF
TRBV4-1	few	TRBJ2-1	TRBD2	TGCGCCAGCAGGCAATCACCTAGCGGGGGGGCCGATGAGCAGTTCTTC	CASRQSPSGGADEQFF
TRBV20-1	few	TRBJ2-5	NA	TGCAGTGCTAGAGATCCACTCACCGGAACCCAAGAGACCCAGTACTTC	CSARDPLTGTQETQYF
TRBV5-5	NA	TRBJ1-6	NA	TGTGCCAGCAGCTTGGAGTCTGGTTCACCCCTCCACTTT	CASSLESGSPLHF
TRBV10-3	few	TRBJ2-2	TRBD2	TGTGCCATCAGTGCGAGCGGGGGCGGCGCCGGGGAGCTGTTTTTT	CAISASGGGAGELFF
TRBV6-1	NA	TRBJ2-4	NA	TGTGCCAGCAGTGCAGACAGTAAAAACATTCAGTACTTC	CASSADSKNIQYF
TRBV7-2	NA	TRBJ2-5	TRBD2	TGTGCCAGCAGACCGACTAGCGGGGGGGCAAATGAGCAGTACTTC	CASRPTSGGANEQYF
TRBV18	once	TRBJ2-1	NA	TGTGCCAGCTCACCCTTACGCGGGGGCCTCTCCTACAATGAGCAGTTCTTC	CASSPLRGGLSYNEQFF